This T cell receptor beta chain was sequenced in a study of blood T cell repertoires in COVID-19. Method: immunoSEQ multiplex PCR; TCRdb's copy keeps in-frame clones and lacks some. The sample has 270,000 or so clones, around 86% seen once; the top ten hold more than 10%. The CDR3 loop spans 16 amino acids. After removal of 4 bases from V and 3 bases from J, the junction contained 5 bases not matched to a gene. Germline loops: CDR1 SGHNT, CDR2 YYREEE (reference sequence). Sample: peripheral blood. The source is a human donor in a cohort sampled during active COVID-19. V gene TRBV5-4 combines with J gene TRBJ2-2, with 11 bases lining up with TRBD1. Here the CDR3 reads CASSPWTGGDTGELFF. CDR3 DNA sequence: TGTGCCAGCAGCCCCTGGACAGGGGGCGACACCGGGGAGCTGTTTTTT.